The 22 T cell receptor beta chains given below trace back to one sample, sequenced in a study of OX40 agonist ivuxolimab in advanced cancers. The library was built by means of the immunoSEQ multiplex PCR assay. TCRdb retrieved this table from immuneACCESS and kept in-frame rearrangements only. Not all clones are present; in checked studies, unresolved V genes account for under half, and no reason is known for the remainder. Present in this sample are more than 95,000 clones, approximately 94% of which were seen just once. 0.15% to 0.2% of the sample is taken by the ten largest. This material consisted of CD4+ or CD8+ T cells sorted from blood, taken in a trial of the OX40 agonist ivuxolimab. The receptors were gathered from an adult with an advanced solid tumor such as melanoma, head and neck, liver or kidney cancer.

This clone has a single count. The chain is built from TRBV6-4 and TRBJ1-4; D is undetermined. This CDR3 is built from 19 residues. Germline assignment: CDR1 MRHNA and CDR2 SNTAGT. V was clipped by 7 bases and J by 0 bases, with 24 bases between them. CDR3 sequence (DNA): TGTGCCAGCATGAAGGTTACTAGCGGTGGATTTGCAACTAATGAAAAACTGTTTTTT. Protein sequence: CASMKVTSGGFATNEKLFF.

This rearrangement joins TRBV4-3 to TRBJ2-7; 9 nucleotides align to TRBD1. V shed 4 bases and J 2 bases; nucleotides not matched to a gene: 6. CDR3 size: 15 residues. CDR1 and CDR2 from the germline V gene are LGHNA and YSLEER. The CDR3 nucleotides are TGCGCCAGCAGCCCGGACAGGGGATTTACCTACGAGCAGTACTTC. This gives the protein CASSPDRGFTYEQYF.

V is TRBV25-1 and J is TRBJ2-7; the match to TRBD1 covers 7 bases. This CDR3 has 15 amino acids. The ends lost 1 base at V and 0 bases at J; junction bases unmatched: 3. In germline, CDR1 is MGHDK, CDR2 SYGVNS. CDR3 DNA: TGTGCCAGCAGTGAATCGGACAGGCTCTCCTACGAGCAGTACTTC. Translating gives CASSESDRLSYEQYF.

The V gene is TRBV5-1, the J gene TRBJ2-7, with TRBD1 identical over 10 bases. Unmatched junction bases numbered 8, after V lost 4 bases and J lost 1 base. Germline lookup yields CDR1 SGHRS and CDR2 YFSETQ. This CDR3 contains 16 residues. The CDR3 DNA follows: TGCGCCAGCAGCCCTGGAGGGACAGGGGATTCCTACGAGCAGTACTTC. It yields the protein CASSPGGTGDSYEQYF.

This clone was seen just once. The rearrangement uses TRBV6-5 and TRBJ2-7; 11 positions agree with TRBD1. Trimming took 6 bases from V and 3 from J; bases not matched to a gene: 7. This CDR3 spans 15 amino acids. From germline, CDR1 is MNHEY and CDR2 SVGAGI. CDR3 DNA sequence: TGTGCCAGCAGGCGGTCGGGACAGGGGGACTACGAGCAGTACTTC. It translates to CASRRSGQGDYEQYF.

The CDR3 DNA sequence: TGCGCCAGCAGCCAAGATTGGGGAGGGGGGTCGCCTTCCGGAAAACTGTTTTTT. The encoded protein is CASSQDWGGGSPSGKLFF. This sequence joins TRBV4-3 and TRBJ1-4, with D possibly matching TRBD1 (6 bases). The CDR3 consists of 18 residues. Germline V gene sequence: CDR1 LGHNA, CDR2 YSLEER. The V end was cut by 0 bases, the J end by 10 bases, with 24 bases between.

This clone is a singleton in its sample. This chain joins TRBV28 and TRBJ1-1; TRBD1 might be the D (5 bases). Per the germline V gene, CDR1 is MDHEN and CDR2 is SYDVKM. Deletions cut 4 bases from V and 3 bases from J, with 15 bases between. This CDR3 is 15 amino acids long. The chain's CDR3 is CASSSPGTFDTEAFF. The CDR3 DNA is TGTGCCAGCAGTTCACCCGGGACGTTCGACACTGAAGCTTTCTTT.

This clone was picked up one time. J is TRBJ1-5 and V is TRBV6-1; D is unresolved. Germline V gene lookup returns CDR1 MNHNS and CDR2 SASEGT. The CDR3 has 14 amino acids. V was shortened by 7 bases and J by 2 bases, with 12 bases between the two germline ends. The CDR3, as DNA: TGTGCCAGCACCCGCCCGGGAGGCAATCAGCCCCAGCATTTT. The encoded protein is CASTRPGGNQPQHF.

The rearrangement joins TRBV5-6 to TRBJ2-7; D perhaps matches TRBD2 (6 bases). V was cut by 3 bases and J by 5 bases, with 21 bases left in between. CDR3 length: 16 residues. CDR1 and CDR2 from the germline V gene are SGHDT and YYEEEE. The CDR3 region is CASSSTSFGGRDEQYF. Written as DNA, the CDR3 is TGTGCCAGCAGCTCGACATCTTTCGGGGGTCGGGACGAGCAGTACTTC.

This clone occurred a few times. This chain joins TRBV7-9 and TRBJ1-2; D is unclear. CDR1 is SEHNR and CDR2 is FQNEAQ in the germline V gene (reference sequence). The CDR3 is 12 amino acids. Trimming took off 4 bases at V and 6 bases at J, with 9 bases between the two ends. The CDR3 sequence: CASSSMGNGYTF. CDR3 nucleotides: TGTGCCAGCAGCTCCATGGGAAATGGCTACACCTTC.

The chain links TRBV6-5 to TRBJ2-5; TRBD1 aligns across 7 bases. The DNA end is a closer match to TRBJ2-7, so the J assignment may be wrong. This CDR3 has 14 amino acids. Germline CDR1 MNHEY, CDR2 SVGAGI. CDR3 protein: CASRRDSRGYEQYF. CDR3 DNA sequence: TGTGCCAGCAGACGGGACAGCCGGGGCTACGAGCAGTACTTC.

The chain carries TRBV28 and TRBJ1-3; D remains unclear. From germline, CDR1 is MDHEN and CDR2 SYDVKM. This CDR3 has 15 residues. V was trimmed by 7 bases and J by 0 bases, leaving 13 bases between them. The CDR3, as DNA: TGTGCCAGCACCCTCGTGACGGTCTCTGGAAACACCATATATTTT. Translated, it gives CASTLVTVSGNTIYF.

The chain employs TRBV18 and TRBJ1-3, with D possibly TRBD1 on 5 matching bases. The CDR3 contains 11 residues. Trimming took off 2 bases at V and 14 bases at J, with 10 bases between the two ends. CDR1 is KGHSH and CDR2 is LQKENI in the germline V gene. For the CDR3, the DNA is TGTGCCAGCTCACCAAGAGACAGACTATATTTT. It specifies CASSPRDRLYF.

The rearrangement joins TRBV21-1 to TRBJ2-5; whether TRBD1, the table's D call, matches the DNA was not checked. TRBV21-1 is assigned pseudogene status. This CDR3 is built from 16 residues. The CDR3 coding sequence is TGTGCCAGCAGGTTAAGGGGCTACACTTTCTCTGAGACCCAGTACTTC. It yields the protein CASRLRGYTFSETQYF.

This chain uses TRBV28 with TRBJ1-4, with D perhaps matching TRBD1 (6 bases). This CDR3 has 13 amino acids. The V gene's germline CDR1 is MDHEN and CDR2 SYDVKM. The ends were cut back, 7 bases at V and 5 bases at J, with 11 bases in the middle. The CDR3 bases are TGTGCCAGCAAGGACAGCACGAATGAAAAACTGTTTTTT. It translates to CASKDSTNEKLFF. Based on the CDR3 plus reference TRBV28 and TRBJ1-4, the full variable domain is DVKVTQSSRYLVKRTGEKVFLECVQDMDHENMFWYRQDPGLGLRLIYFSYDVKMKEKGDIPEGYSVSREKKERFSLILESASTNQTSMYLCASKDSTNEKLFFGSGTQLSVL.

This clone was picked up one time. The rearrangement links TRBV5-1 to TRBJ2-6, with D perhaps TRBD2 (6 bases). Trimming removed 3 bases at V and 2 bases at J, with 18 bases between. This CDR3 is built from 18 residues. CDR1 is SGHRS and CDR2 is YFSETQ in the germline V gene. Written as DNA, the CDR3 is TGCGCCAGCAGCTCCCGGACCAGCGGGTCCACTGGGGCCAACGTCCTGACTTTC. As protein: CASSSRTSGSTGANVLTF.

The rearrangement joins TRBV6-5 to TRBJ1-1; D may be TRBD1 (6 bases). Germline CDR1 is MNHEY and CDR2 is SVGAGI. There are 15 residues in the CDR3. Trimming left V 0 bases short and J 1 base short, with 9 bases between. The CDR3, as DNA: TGTGCCAGCAGTTACTCGGACAGCTGGAACACTGAAGCTTTCTTT. Translating gives CASSYSDSWNTEAFF.

CDR3 bases: TGTGCCAGCAGCTCCCGAACGGCAAGAACTGCGACCCAGTACTTC. It encodes CASSSRTARTATQYF. The gene calls are TRBV7-2 and TRBJ2-5, with no clear D. Looked up from germline, CDR1 is SGHTA and CDR2 is FQGNSA. The CDR3 has 15 residues. The V gene lost 4 bases and the J gene lost 7 bases, with 19 bases spanning the gap.

The chain couples TRBV4-3 to TRBJ1-5, with D possibly being TRBD1 (6 bases). CDR1 is LGHNA, CDR2 YSLEER, per germline. The CDR3 is made up of 20 amino acids. Trimming pared 0 bases from V and 8 bases from J, leaving 29 bases between. The DNA for the CDR3 is TGCGCCAGCAGCCAAGATTATGGAATTTTGGGCTCGGGGGGGCTTGAGCCCCAGCATTTT. Protein sequence: CASSQDYGILGSGGLEPQHF.

V and J are TRBV12-5 and TRBJ2-1, with unresolved D. V was cut by 2 bases and J by 6 bases, with 20 bases left in between. Germline V gene data show CDR1 as LGHNT and CDR2 as FRNRAP. The CDR3 sequence is 17 residues long. The CDR3 DNA sequence: TGTGCTAGTGGTTTGCCCCTCGTGAGAGGTCTTGTCAATGAGCAGTTCTTC. Amino acid sequence: CASGLPLVRGLVNEQFF.

Comment on this clone: The sample has other DNA sequences that encode this CDR3 too. The CDR3 sequence is CASSLAYEQYF. The CDR3, as DNA: TGCGCCAGCAGCTTAGCCTACGAGCAGTACTTC. The chain uses TRBV5-1 and TRBJ2-7; no reliable D call. Germline CDR1 SGHRS, CDR2 YFSETQ. V dropped 2 bases and J dropped 2 bases, with 2 bases sitting between them. The CDR3 consists of 11 residues.

This clone was recorded only once. The chain joins TRBV4-2 to TRBJ2-2; D might be TRBD2 (5 bases). Looked up from germline, CDR1 is LGHNA and CDR2 is YNFKEQ. V lost 8 bases and J lost 3, with 13 bases in between. The CDR3 extends over 14 amino acids. CDR3 protein: CASRDWLDTGELFF. The CDR3, as DNA: TGTGCCAGCCGGGATTGGCTCGACACCGGGGAGCTGTTTTTT.